The rows below give T cell receptor beta chains drawn from one sample of a study of T cell repertoires and leukemia-associated antigens. One entry per CDR3 protein results from TCRdb running MiXCR on the 5' RACE reads. The table shows 14,000 or so distinct CDR3 sequences, with 30% to 45% occurring only once. What these receptors recognize is not known. The specimen sequenced was CD3+ T cells sorted from blood and cultured. These receptors originate from a female donor in good health. The CDR3 runs from the conserved cysteine through the conserved F or W. D genes are given only for firm matches. A row's size may be missing; if present it is once, few, many or a size class.

TGTGCCAGCAGGATTGGACTAGCGGGATGGAATGAGCAGTTCTTC	CASRIGLAGWNEQFF	TRBV6-5	medium-sized	TRBJ2-1	TRBD2
TGTGCCAGCAGGATAGGGGCCGGGTTAGACGAGCAGTACTTC	CASRIGAGLDEQYF	TRBV6-5	-	TRBJ2-7	-
TGTGCCAGCAGCCCCGGCAAGGATGAGCAGTTCTTC	CASSPGKDEQFF	TRBV11-3	medium-sized	TRBJ2-1	-
TGTGCCAGCAGCACTCCGGGACAGGGATATTCACCCCTCCACTTT	CASSTPGQGYSPLHF	TRBV6-2/TRBV6-3	-	TRBJ1-6	TRBD1
TGCAGTGCTAGACAATTTGGACGGAGGGGGGACACTGAGGCTTTCTTT	CSARQFGRRGDTEAFF	TRBV20-1	-	TRBJ1-1	-
TGTGTCAGCAGGCACAGGGGGGAGACCCAGTGCTTC	CVSRHRGETQCF	TRBV5-6	few	TRBJ2-5	TRBD1
TGCAGTGCTGAACATCCCACAGGGGGATCCTACGGGCAGTACTTC	CSAEHPTGGSYGQYF	TRBV20-1	many	TRBJ2-7	TRBD1
TGTGCCACCAGGGCCTCCGAGGGCCCTGAAGCTTTCTTT	CATRASEGPEAFF	TRBV10-3	few	TRBJ1-1	-
TGCAGTGCTAGCCCCCTTACACTCAGCACAGATACGCAGTATTTT	CSASPLTLSTDTQYF	TRBV20-1	many	TRBJ2-3	-
-	CASSIYLCSVLAGAEQYF	TRBV4-2	-	TRBJ2-7	-
TGTGCCAGCAGTCCACAGGGGGAGGGTTCACCCCTCCACTTT	CASSPQGEGSPLHF	TRBV28	medium-sized	TRBJ1-6	TRBD1
TGCAGTGCTAAGGTCCCGGCCTCGAGGGATGAGCAGTTCTTC	CSAKVPASRDEQFF	TRBV20-1	-	TRBJ2-1	-
TGCGCCAGCAGCTTGGGGGCTGCTTCCTACAATGAGCAGTTCTTC	CASSLGAASYNEQFF	TRBV5-1	many	TRBJ2-1	-
TGCAGTGCCCTGACGGATACGAACACCGGGGAGCTGTTTTTT	CSALTDTNTGELFF	TRBV20-1	medium-sized	TRBJ2-2	-
TGCGCCAGCAAGTCCGGACAGGCCTCCGGGGAGCAGTACTTC	CASKSGQASGEQYF	TRBV5-1	-	TRBJ2-7	TRBD1
TGTGCCAGCAGGGTTGAGGAGCGCTCTAGCACAGATACGCAGTATTTT	CASRVEERSSTDTQYF	TRBV4-2	few	TRBJ2-3	-
TGCAGAGTCCACCCGATCACAGGGACGGCCGGGGGGCTGTTTTTT	CRVHPITGTAGGLFF	TRBV20-1	-	TRBJ2-2	-
TGCAGTGCTAACCCTAGCCCAATTGGGGGGGAGTTCTTC	CSANPSPIGGEFF	TRBV20-1	medium-sized	TRBJ2-1	TRBD2
TGCAGTGCGCCCACCGGGCTAGCGGGGGGTCAAGAGACCCAGTACTTC	CSAPTGLAGGQETQYF	TRBV20-1	-	TRBJ2-5	TRBD2
TGCAGCGTTGATTCTTTGTGGAGCGAGAGCCTCTCCCGCAATGGGCAGTTCTTC	CSVDSLWSESLSRNGQFF	TRBV29-1	many	TRBJ2-1	-
TGTGCCAGTAGTATTAGTGCTGCGGGAGCTGGGAATGAGCAGTTCTTC	CASSISAAGAGNEQFF	TRBV19	many	TRBJ2-1	TRBD2
TGTGCCAGCAGCTCGCACCGAACTACGCAGTATTTT	CASSSHRTTQYF	TRBV5-7	few	TRBJ2-3	-
TGTGCCAGTAGTCGACAGGTCTCCTACAATAAGCAGTTCTTC	CASSRQVSYNKQFF	TRBV6-2/TRBV6-3	-	TRBJ2-1	-
TGTGCCAGCAGTTCCGGACAGGGAAACACTGAAGCTTTCTTT	CASSSGQGNTEAFF	TRBV12-3/TRBV12-4	many	TRBJ1-1	TRBD1
TGCAGTGCTGCCCTGCTAGCGGCCGAGCAGTACTTC	CSAALLAAEQYF	TRBV20-1	medium-sized	TRBJ2-7	TRBD2
TGCAGTGCTAGAGAGAGGTTAAGAGTTACGCAGTATTTT	CSARERLRVTQYF	TRBV20-1	-	TRBJ2-3	-
TGTGCCACCAGAGCGGGACTAGCGGACACAGATACGCAGTATTTT	CATRAGLADTDTQYF	TRBV15	many	TRBJ2-3	TRBD2
TGCAGTGCTAGAGGCGGCAGCGCACAAGAGACCCAGTACTTC	CSARGGSAQETQYF	TRBV20-1	once	TRBJ2-5	-
TGTGCCAGCAGTGCCCGATTGCCTTCCTTC	CASSARLPSF	TRBV25-1	many	TRBJ2-1	-
TGCAGCGTTGATTCTTTGTGGAGCGAGAGCCTCTCCCGCAATGAGCAGTTCTTC	CSVDSLWSESLSRNEQFF	TRBV29-1	medium-sized	TRBJ2-1	-
TGTGCCAGCAGCCCGCCCGGAGCTGGCGAGCAGTACTTC	CASSPPGAGEQYF	TRBV7-9	-	TRBJ2-7	-
TGCAGTGCTAGAGACAGGGGGGGCACAGATACGCAGTATTTT	CSARDRGGTDTQYF	TRBV20-1	medium-sized	TRBJ2-3	-
TGCAGCTGTGGACAGGGTTTAGGGGAGACCCAGTACTTC	CSCGQGLGETQYF	TRBV29-1	medium-sized	TRBJ2-5	TRBD1
TGCAGTGTTGTGGGAGTTGGATCCTACGAGCAGTACTTC	CSVVGVGSYEQYF	TRBV20-1	medium-sized	TRBJ2-7	-
TGCGCCAGCAGCTTGTCGACAGGGAACTATGGCTACACCTTC	CASSLSTGNYGYTF	TRBV5-1	-	TRBJ1-2	TRBD1
TGCGCCAGCAGCTTGGAGTCCACAGCATTCTACGAGCAGTACTTC	CASSLESTAFYEQYF	TRBV5-1	medium-sized	TRBJ2-7	-
TGTGCCAGCAGTTTGTTCAGCGGGAGGTCTCCCTACGAGCAGTACTTC	CASSLFSGRSPYEQYF	TRBV12-3/TRBV12-4	-	TRBJ2-7	TRBD2
TGCGCCAGCATGCGGGAGTCTGAGCAGTTCTTC	CASMRESEQFF	TRBV5-1	-	TRBJ2-1	TRBD2
TGCGCCAACTCAACCCCAGGGTACAATGAGCAGTTCTTC	CANSTPGYNEQFF	TRBV18	-	TRBJ2-1	-
TGTGCCAGCATTTTTGGTAGGGACTCCTCTGGGGCCAACGTCCTGACTTTC	CASIFGRDSSGANVLTF	TRBV2	-	TRBJ2-6	-
TGTGCCAGCAGTGACTCGGGGGACAGGGGACTCGATGGCTACACCTTC	CASSDSGDRGLDGYTF	TRBV6-4	medium-sized	TRBJ1-2	TRBD1